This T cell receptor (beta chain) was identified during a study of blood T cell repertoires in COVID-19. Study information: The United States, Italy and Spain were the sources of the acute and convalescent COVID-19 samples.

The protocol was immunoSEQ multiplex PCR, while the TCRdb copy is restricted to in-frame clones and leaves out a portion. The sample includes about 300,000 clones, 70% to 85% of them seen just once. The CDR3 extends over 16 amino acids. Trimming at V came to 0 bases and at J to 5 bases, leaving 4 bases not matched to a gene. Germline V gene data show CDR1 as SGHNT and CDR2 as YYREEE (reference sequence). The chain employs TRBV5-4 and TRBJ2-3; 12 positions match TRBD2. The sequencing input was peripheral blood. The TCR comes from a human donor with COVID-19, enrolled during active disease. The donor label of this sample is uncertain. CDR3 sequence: CASSLGLAGEVDTQYF. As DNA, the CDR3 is TGTGCCAGCAGCTTGGGACTAGCGGGAGAGGTAGATACGCAGTATTTT.